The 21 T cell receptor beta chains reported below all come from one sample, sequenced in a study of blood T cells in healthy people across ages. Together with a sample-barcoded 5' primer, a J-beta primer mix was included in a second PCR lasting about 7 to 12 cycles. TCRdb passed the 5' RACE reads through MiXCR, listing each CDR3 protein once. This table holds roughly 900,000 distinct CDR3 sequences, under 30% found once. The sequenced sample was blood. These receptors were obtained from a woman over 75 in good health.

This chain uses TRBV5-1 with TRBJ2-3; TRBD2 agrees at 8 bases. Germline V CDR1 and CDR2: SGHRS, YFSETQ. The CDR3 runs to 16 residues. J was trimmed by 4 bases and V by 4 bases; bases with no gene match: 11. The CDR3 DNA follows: TGCGCCAGCAGCCCGCCCAACGGGGGGGCCGCAGATACGCAGTATTTT. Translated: CASSPPNGGAADTQYF.

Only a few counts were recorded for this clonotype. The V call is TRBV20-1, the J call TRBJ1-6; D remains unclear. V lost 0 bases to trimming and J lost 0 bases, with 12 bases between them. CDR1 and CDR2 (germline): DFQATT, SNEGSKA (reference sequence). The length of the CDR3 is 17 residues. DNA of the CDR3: TGCAGTGCTAGAGATCCCGCCAGGAGCTCCTATAATTCACCCCTCCACTTT. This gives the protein CSARDPARSSYNSPLHF.

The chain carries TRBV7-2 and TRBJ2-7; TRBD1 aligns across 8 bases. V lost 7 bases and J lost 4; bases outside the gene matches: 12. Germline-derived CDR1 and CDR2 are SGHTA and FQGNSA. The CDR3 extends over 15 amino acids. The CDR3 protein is CASTRSGQGSYEQYF. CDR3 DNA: TGTGCCAGCACCCGTAGTGGACAGGGATCTTACGAGCAGTACTTC.

The CDR3, as DNA: TGTGCCAGCAGCTCCCAGGGACTAGCGGGGGTTCCCTACAATGAGCAGTTCTTC. As protein: CASSSQGLAGVPYNEQFF. The J gene is TRBJ2-1, the V gene TRBV11-2; TRBD2 matches at 14 bases. After removal of 4 bases from V and 2 bases from J, the junction contained 7 bases not matched to a gene. CDR1 and CDR2 from the germline V gene are SGHAT and FQNNGV. CDR3 size: 18 residues.

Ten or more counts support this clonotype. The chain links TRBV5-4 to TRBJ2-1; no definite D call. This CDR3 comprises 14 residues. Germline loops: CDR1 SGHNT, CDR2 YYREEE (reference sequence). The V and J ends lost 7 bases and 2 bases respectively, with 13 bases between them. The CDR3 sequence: CASQPKGAYNEQFF. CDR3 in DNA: TGTGCCAGCCAACCGAAGGGTGCCTACAATGAGCAGTTCTTC.

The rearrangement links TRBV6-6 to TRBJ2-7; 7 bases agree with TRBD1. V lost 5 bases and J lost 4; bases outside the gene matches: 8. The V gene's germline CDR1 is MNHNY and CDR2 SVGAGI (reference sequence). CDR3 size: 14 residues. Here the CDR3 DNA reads TGTGCCAGCAGTGACCTGGGACAGCGATACGAGCAGTACTTC. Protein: CASSDLGQRYEQYF.

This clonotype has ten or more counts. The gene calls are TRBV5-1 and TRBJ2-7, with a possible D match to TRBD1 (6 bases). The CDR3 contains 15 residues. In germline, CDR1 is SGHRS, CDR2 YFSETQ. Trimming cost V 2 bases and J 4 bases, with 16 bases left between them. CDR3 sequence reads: CASSFQQGLGYEQYF. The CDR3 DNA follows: TGCGCCAGCAGCTTCCAACAGGGATTAGGGTACGAGCAGTACTTC.

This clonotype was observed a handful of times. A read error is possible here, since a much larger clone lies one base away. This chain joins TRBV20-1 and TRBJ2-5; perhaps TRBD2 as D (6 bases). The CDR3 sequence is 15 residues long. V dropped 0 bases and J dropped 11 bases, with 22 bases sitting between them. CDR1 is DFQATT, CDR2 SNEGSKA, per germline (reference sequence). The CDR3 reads CSARERLEGWNEQYF. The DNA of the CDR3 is TGCAGTGCTAGAGAGAGGTTGGAGGGGTGGAATGAGCAGTACTTC.

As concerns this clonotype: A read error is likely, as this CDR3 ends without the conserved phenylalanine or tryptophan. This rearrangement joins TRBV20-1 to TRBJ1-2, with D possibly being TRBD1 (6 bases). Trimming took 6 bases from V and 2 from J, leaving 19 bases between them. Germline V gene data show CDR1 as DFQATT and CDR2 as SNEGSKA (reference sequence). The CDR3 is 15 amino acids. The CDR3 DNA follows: TGCAGTGCAAGACAGGATACCCTTATGAACTATGGCTACACCGTC. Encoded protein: CSARQDTLMNYGYTV.

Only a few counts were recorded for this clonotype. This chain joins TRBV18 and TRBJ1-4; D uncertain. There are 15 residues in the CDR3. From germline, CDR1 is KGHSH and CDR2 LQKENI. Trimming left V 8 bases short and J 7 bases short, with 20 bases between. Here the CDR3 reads CASRNNLGLSEKLFF. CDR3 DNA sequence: TGTGCCAGCAGGAACAACCTGGGGTTAAGTGAAAAACTGTTTTTT.

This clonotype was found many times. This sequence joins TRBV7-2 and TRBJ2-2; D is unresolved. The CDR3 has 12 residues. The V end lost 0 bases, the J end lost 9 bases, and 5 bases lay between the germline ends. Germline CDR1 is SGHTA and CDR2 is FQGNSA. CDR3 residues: CASSLALRELFF. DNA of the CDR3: TGTGCCAGCAGCTTAGCGTTGCGGGAGCTGTTTTTT.

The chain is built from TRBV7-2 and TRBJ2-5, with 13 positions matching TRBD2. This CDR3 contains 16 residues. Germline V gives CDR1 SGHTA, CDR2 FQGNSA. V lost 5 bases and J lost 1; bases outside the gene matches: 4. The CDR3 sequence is CASSPLAGGRQETQYF. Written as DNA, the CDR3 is TGTGCCAGCAGCCCACTAGCGGGGGGGCGCCAAGAGACCCAGTACTTC.

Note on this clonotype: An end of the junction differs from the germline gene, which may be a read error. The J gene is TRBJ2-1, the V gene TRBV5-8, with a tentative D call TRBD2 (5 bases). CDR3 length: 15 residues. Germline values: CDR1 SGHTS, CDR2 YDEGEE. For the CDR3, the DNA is TGTGCCAGCAGCTTACGAGGGTTTTCCTGCAATGAGCAGTTCTTC. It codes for CASSLRGFSCNEQFF.

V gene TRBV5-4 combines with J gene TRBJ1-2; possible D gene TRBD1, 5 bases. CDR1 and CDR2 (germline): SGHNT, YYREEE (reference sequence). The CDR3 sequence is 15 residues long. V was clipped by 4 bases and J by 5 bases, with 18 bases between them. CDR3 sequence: CASSPSDRREYGYTF. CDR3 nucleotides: TGTGCCAGCAGCCCGTCCGATCGCAGGGAGTATGGCTACACCTTC.

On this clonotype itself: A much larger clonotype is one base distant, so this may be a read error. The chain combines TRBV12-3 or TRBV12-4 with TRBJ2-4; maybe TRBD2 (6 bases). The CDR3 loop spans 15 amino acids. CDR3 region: CARSWGDIAKNIQYF. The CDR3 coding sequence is TGTGCCCGCAGTTGGGGGGATATAGCCAAAAACATTCAGTACTTC.

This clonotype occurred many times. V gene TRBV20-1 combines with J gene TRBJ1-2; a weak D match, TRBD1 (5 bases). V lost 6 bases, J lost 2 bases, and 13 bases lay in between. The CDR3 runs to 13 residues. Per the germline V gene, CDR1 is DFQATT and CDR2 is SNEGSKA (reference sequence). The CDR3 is CSASGGRNYGYTF. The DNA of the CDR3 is TGCAGTGCCTCCGGGGGAAGGAACTATGGCTACACCTTC.

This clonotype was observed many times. CDR3 nucleotides: TGTGCCAGCAGTCCGGGACAGGGGGGTTACGAGCAGTACTTC. It codes for CASSPGQGGYEQYF. The V and J genes are TRBV27 and TRBJ2-7; 11 bases fit TRBD1. Germline V CDR1 and CDR2: MNHEY, SMNVEV (reference sequence). The CDR3 is 14 residues long. V gave up 5 bases and J gave up 4 bases; unmatched junction bases: 4.

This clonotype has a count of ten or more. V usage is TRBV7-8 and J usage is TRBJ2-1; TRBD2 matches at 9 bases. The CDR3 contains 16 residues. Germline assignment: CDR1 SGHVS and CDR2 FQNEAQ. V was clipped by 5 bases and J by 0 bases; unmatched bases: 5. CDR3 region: CASSGLALSSYNEQFF. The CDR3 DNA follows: TGTGCCAGCAGCGGACTAGCGCTGAGCTCCTACAATGAGCAGTTCTTC.

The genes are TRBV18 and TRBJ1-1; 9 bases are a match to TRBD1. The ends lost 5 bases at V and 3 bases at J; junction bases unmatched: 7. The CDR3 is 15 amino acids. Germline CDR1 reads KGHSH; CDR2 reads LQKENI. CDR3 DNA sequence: TGTGCCAGCTCAGCACAGGGGGCGCGGGACACTGAAGCTTTCTTT. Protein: CASSAQGARDTEAFF.

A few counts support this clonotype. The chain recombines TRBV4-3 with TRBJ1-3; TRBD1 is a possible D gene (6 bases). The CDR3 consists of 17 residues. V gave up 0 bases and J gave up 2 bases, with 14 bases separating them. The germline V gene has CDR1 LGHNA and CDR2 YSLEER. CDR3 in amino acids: CASSQDQGRMTGNTIYF. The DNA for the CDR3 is TGCGCCAGCAGCCAAGATCAGGGGAGAATGACTGGAAACACCATATATTTT.

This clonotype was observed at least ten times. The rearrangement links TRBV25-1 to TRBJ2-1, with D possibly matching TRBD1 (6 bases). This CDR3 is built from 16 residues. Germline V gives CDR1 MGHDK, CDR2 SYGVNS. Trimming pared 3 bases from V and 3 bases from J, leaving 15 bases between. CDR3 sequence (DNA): TGTGCCAGCAGTGATCGCTCAGGGGATTACTACAATGAGCAGTTCTTC. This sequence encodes CASSDRSGDYYNEQFF. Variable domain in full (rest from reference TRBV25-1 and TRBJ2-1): EADIYQTPRYLVIGTGKKITLECSQTMGHDKMYWYQQDPGMELHLIHYSYGVNSTEKGDLSSESTVSRIRTEHFPLTLESARPSHTSQYLCASSDRSGDYYNEQFFGPGTRLTVL.